These 6 T cell receptor beta chains came from one sample sequenced in a study of blood T cells in healthy people across ages (dated by TCRdb to the mid-2010s). Library preparation used 5' RACE. Sequencing instrument: Illumina HiSeq 2500. A second PCR of roughly 6 to 12 cycles was run with a J-beta primer mix and a sample-barcoded 5' primer. TCRdb redid the processing of the public reads, applying fastp at Q25 and MiXCR, and retained in-frame beta chains. CDR3 protein duplicates are merged, each entry listing the most common genes and DNA. The sample records 780,000 or so distinct CDR3 sequences, 53% of which are singletons. The ten largest clones represent about 38% of the sample. Sequenced: blood. These receptors were taken from a man aged 80 or over in good health.

The J gene is TRBJ2-1, the V gene TRBV28; 9 nucleotides agree with TRBD1. CDR3 length: 14 amino acids. Trimming took 6 bases from V and 1 from J; bases not matched to a gene: 1. The V gene's germline CDR1 is MDHEN and CDR2 SYDVKM. CDR3 in DNA: TGTGCCAGCAGGGACAGGGGTTCCTACAATGAGCAGTTCTTC. Translated, it gives CASRDRGSYNEQFF.

The chain carries TRBV7-3 and TRBJ2-6; TRBD1 matches at 8 bases. Germline V gene sequence: CDR1 SGHTA, CDR2 FQGTGA. The trim removed 0 bases at V and 4 bases at J, leaving 8 bases unmatched. The CDR3 length is 18 residues. The CDR3 sequence: CASSLTTGDAKGANVLTF. The CDR3 DNA follows: TGTGCCAGCAGCTTAACGACAGGGGATGCGAAAGGGGCCAACGTCCTGACTTTC.

The chain has TRBV25-1 and TRBJ1-1; D perhaps matches TRBD1 (5 bases). From germline, CDR1 is MGHDK and CDR2 SYGVNS. The V and J ends lost 3 bases and 0 bases respectively, with 17 bases between them. The CDR3 consists of 17 residues. Here the CDR3 reads CASSELLSWGMNTEAFF. For the CDR3, the DNA is TGTGCCAGCAGTGAGCTCCTAAGTTGGGGCATGAACACTGAAGCTTTCTTT.

V gene TRBV18 combines with J gene TRBJ2-3, with D tentatively TRBD1 or TRBD2 (5 bases each). V lost 2 bases and J lost 14, with 17 bases in between. Germline V CDR1 and CDR2: KGHSH, LQKENI. The CDR3 sequence is 13 residues long. The CDR3 sequence: CASSPGGPTNAYF. CDR3 DNA: TGTGCCAGCTCACCAGGGGGACCCACTAACGCGTATTTT.

CDR3 in DNA: TGTGCCAGCAGCTTAGTGGTTCCAGCGGGCGCGGGGCAGTACTTC. This codes for CASSLVVPAGAGQYF. This chain uses TRBV7-9 with TRBJ2-7, with D perhaps TRBD2 (6 bases). The CDR3 length is 15 residues. V lost 1 base to trimming and J lost 9 bases, with 19 bases between them. The germline V gene encodes CDR1 SEHNR and CDR2 FQNEAQ (reference sequence). Filled out from reference TRBV7-9 and TRBJ2-7, the complete variable domain reads DTGVSQNPRHKITKRGQNVTFRCDPISEHNRLYWYRQTLGQGPEFLTYFQNEAQLEKSRLLSDRFSAERPKGSFSTLEIQRTEQGDSAMYLCASSLVVPAGAGQYFGPGTRLTVT.

This rearrangement joins TRBV29-1 to TRBJ2-6; perhaps D is TRBD1 or TRBD2 (5 bases each). The CDR3 runs to 16 residues. With 6 bases removed from V and 3 bases from J, the gap between germline ends came to 18 bases. Germline V CDR1 and CDR2: SQVTM, ANQGSEA. CDR3 in DNA: TGCAGCGTCACCGGGACCGATTTTAGTGGGGCCAACGTCCTGACTTTC. Its protein product is CSVTGTDFSGANVLTF. Full variable domain (outside the CDR3, taken from reference TRBV29-1 and TRBJ2-6): SAVISQKPSRDICQRGTSLTIQCQVDSQVTMMFWYRQQPGQSLTLIATANQGSEATYESGFVIDKFPISRPNLTFSTLTVSNMSPEDSSIYLCSVTGTDFSGANVLTFGAGSRLTVL.